This T cell receptor (beta chain) was sequenced for a study of graft-versus-host responses after intestinal transplantation. Points from the study as a whole: GvH clones were found in recipient marrow; some appeared first in ileum or blood.

Concerning this clone: Its specificity is not known.

Assay: immunoSEQ multiplex PCR; the TCRdb copy retains only in-frame clones and omits some. Here the sample spans roughly 120,000 clones, approximately 92% being singletons. Germline V gene sequence: CDR1 SGHRS, CDR2 YFSETQ. The CDR3 loop spans 14 amino acids. The V and J ends lost 2 bases and 2 bases respectively, with 11 bases between them. The chain combines TRBV5-1 with TRBJ2-7; no clear D. The sequence was obtained from a human donor who received an intestinal transplant. Sequenced here: unstimulated CD4+ T cells sorted from spleen or lymph node cells, sampled before intestinal transplant. CDR3 sequence (DNA): TGCGCCAGCAGCTTCGACGGCACCACCTACGAGCAGTACTTC. Translating it yields CASSFDGTTYEQYF.